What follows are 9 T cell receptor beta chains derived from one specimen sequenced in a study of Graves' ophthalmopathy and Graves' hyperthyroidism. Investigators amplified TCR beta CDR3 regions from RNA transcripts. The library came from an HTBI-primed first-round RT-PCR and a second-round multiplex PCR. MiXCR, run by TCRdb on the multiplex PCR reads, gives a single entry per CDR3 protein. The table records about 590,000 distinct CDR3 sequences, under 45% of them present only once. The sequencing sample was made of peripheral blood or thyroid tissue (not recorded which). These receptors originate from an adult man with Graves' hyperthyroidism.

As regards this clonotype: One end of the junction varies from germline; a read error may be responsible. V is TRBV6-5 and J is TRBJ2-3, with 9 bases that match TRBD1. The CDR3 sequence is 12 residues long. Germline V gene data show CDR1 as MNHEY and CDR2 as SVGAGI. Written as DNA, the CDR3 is TGTGCCACCCGCACCGGGACAGGGTTTGAGGATTTT. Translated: CATRTGTGFEDF.

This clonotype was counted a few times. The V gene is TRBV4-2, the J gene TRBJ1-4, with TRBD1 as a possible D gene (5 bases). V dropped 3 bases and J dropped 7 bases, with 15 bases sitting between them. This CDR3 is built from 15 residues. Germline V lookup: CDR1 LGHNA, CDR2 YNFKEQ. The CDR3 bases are TGTGCCAGCAGCCAGGGGCAAGATCGGGGTGAAAAACTGTTTTTT. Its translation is CASSQGQDRGEKLFF.

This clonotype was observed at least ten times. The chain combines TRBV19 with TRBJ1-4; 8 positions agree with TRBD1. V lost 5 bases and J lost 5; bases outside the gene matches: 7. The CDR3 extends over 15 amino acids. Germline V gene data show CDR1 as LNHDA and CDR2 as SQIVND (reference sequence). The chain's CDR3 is CASSPRQGRNEKLFF. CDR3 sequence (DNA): TGTGCCAGTAGTCCCCGACAGGGGCGGAATGAAAAACTGTTTTTT.

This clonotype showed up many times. The CDR3 DNA is TGTGCCATCAGCAGTAGACAGGGGGTTCCCTACGAGCAGTACTTC. This encodes CAISSRQGVPYEQYF. V usage is TRBV10-3 and J usage is TRBJ2-7; 9 bases align to TRBD1. The CDR3 consists of 15 residues. Looked up from germline, CDR1 is ENHRY and CDR2 is SYGVKD. J was trimmed by 2 bases and V by 6 bases; bases with no gene match: 8.

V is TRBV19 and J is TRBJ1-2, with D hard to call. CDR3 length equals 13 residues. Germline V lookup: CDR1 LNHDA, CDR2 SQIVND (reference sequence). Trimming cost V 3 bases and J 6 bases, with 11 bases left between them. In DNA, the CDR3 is TGTGCCAGTAGTATCGGAGGATCTGATGGCTACACCTTC. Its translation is CASSIGGSDGYTF.

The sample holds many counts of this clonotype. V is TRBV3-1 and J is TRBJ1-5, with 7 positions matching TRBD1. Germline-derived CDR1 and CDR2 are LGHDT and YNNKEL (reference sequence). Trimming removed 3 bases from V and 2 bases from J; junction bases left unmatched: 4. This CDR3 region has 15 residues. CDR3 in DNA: TGTGCCAGCAGCCAGGAAACAGGGGGCAATCAGCCCCAGCATTTT. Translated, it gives CASSQETGGNQPQHF.

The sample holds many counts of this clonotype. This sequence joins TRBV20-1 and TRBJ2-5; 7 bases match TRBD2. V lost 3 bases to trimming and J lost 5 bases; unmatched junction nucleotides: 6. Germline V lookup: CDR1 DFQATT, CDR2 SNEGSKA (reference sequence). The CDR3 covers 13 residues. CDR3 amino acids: CSASRTSAETQYF. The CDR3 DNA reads TGCAGTGCTAGCCGGACTAGTGCTGAGACCCAGTACTTC.

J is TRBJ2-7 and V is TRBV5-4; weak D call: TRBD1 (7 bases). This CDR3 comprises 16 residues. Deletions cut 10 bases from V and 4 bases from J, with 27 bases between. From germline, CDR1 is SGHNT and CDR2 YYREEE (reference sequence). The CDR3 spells CAWSVTTRQGGYEQYF. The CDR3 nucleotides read TGTGCCTGGAGTGTAACGACTAGACAGGGTGGATACGAGCAGTACTTC.

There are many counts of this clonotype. CDR3 protein: CASSLMNTEAFF. In DNA form, the CDR3 reads TGTGCCAGCAGCTTAATGAACACTGAAGCTTTCTTT. V is TRBV19 and J is TRBJ1-1, with D uncertain. CDR1 and CDR2 from the germline V gene are LNHDA and SQIVND (reference sequence). The CDR3 runs to 12 residues. Trimming took off 9 bases at V and 0 bases at J, with 8 bases between the two ends.